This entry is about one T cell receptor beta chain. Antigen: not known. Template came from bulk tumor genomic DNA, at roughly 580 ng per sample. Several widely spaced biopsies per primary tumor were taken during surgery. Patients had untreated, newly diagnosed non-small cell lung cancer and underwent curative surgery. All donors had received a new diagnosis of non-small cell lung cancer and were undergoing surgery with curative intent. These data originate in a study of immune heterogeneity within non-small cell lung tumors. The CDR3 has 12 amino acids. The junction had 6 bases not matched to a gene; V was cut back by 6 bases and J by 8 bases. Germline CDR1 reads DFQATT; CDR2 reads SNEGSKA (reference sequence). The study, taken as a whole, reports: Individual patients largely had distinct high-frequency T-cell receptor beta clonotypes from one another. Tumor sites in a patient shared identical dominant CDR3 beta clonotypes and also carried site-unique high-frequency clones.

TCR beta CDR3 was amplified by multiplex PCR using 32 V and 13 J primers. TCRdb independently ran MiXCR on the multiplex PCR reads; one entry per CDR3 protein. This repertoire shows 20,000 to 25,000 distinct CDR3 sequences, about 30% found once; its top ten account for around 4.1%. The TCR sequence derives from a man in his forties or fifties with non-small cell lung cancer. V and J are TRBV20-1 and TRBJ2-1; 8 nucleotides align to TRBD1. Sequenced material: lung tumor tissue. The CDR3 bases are TGCAGTGCCTCTGACAGGGGCGATGAGCAGTTCTTC. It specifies CSASDRGDEQFF.